These 5 T cell receptor beta chains came from one sample sequenced in a study of blood T cell repertoires in COVID-19. TCRdb's table, derived via immunoSEQ multiplex PCR, lists solely in-frame clones and lacks some. Among 150,000 or so clones, over 80% were seen once, and the ten largest hold over 5%. Sequencing was done on a sample of PBMCs or T cells enriched from blood (not recorded which). These receptor sequences come from a man aged 65-85 years who had been exposed to COVID-19.

V gene TRBV7-2 combines with J gene TRBJ2-1; 7 nucleotides match TRBD1. V lost 3 bases to trimming and J lost 7 bases; unmatched junction nucleotides: 6. CDR1 is SGHTA, CDR2 FQGNSA, per germline. The CDR3 consists of 14 residues. The CDR3 loop reads CASSFGTVGNEQFF. The CDR3 bases are TGTGCCAGCAGCTTTGGGACAGTTGGAAATGAGCAGTTCTTC.

The V and J genes are TRBV2 and TRBJ2-6; D remains unclear. This CDR3 has 16 residues. Germline values: CDR1 SNHLY, CDR2 FYNNEI. V lost 2 bases, J lost 0 bases, and 8 bases lay in between. CDR3 bases: TGTGCCAGCAGTGAAAAGCGAACCTCTGGGGCCAACGTCCTGACTTTC. This codes for CASSEKRTSGANVLTF.

The chain employs TRBV7-2 and TRBJ2-2, with a weak D call TRBD2 (5 bases). Per the germline V gene, CDR1 is SGHTA and CDR2 is FQGNSA. This CDR3 is 15 amino acids long. V was trimmed by 4 bases and J by 8 bases, leaving 17 bases between them. For the CDR3, the DNA is TGTGCCAGCAGCTACGCCGCGAACCGGGGTGGGGAGCTGTTTTTT. Translated: CASSYAANRGGELFF.

The V gene is TRBV5-4, the J gene TRBJ2-7, with 8 bases lining up with TRBD2. J lost 6 bases, V lost 0 bases, and 8 bases had no gene match. There are 15 residues in the CDR3. Germline CDR1 reads SGHNT; CDR2 reads YYREEE (reference sequence). CDR3 sequence reads: CASSLGGLVTGEQYF. For the CDR3, the DNA is TGTGCCAGCAGCTTGGGGGGACTAGTTACCGGCGAGCAGTACTTC. Supplemented by reference TRBV5-4 and TRBJ2-7, the full variable domain reads ETGVTQSPTHLIKTRGQQVTLRCSSQSGHNTVSWYQQALGQGPQFIFQYYREEENGRGNFPPRFSGLQFPNYSSELNVNALELDDSALYLCASSLGGLVTGEQYFGPGTRLTVT.

This clone was found once. The V and J genes are TRBV18 and TRBJ2-1; TRBD1 agrees at 7 bases. This CDR3 comprises 13 residues. Germline CDR1 KGHSH, CDR2 LQKENI. Trimming removed 5 bases from V and 12 bases from J; junction bases left unmatched: 10. The CDR3 DNA sequence: TGTGCCAGCTCAACGTCGAAACAGGGGAGGCAGTTCTTC. Translated: CASSTSKQGRQFF.